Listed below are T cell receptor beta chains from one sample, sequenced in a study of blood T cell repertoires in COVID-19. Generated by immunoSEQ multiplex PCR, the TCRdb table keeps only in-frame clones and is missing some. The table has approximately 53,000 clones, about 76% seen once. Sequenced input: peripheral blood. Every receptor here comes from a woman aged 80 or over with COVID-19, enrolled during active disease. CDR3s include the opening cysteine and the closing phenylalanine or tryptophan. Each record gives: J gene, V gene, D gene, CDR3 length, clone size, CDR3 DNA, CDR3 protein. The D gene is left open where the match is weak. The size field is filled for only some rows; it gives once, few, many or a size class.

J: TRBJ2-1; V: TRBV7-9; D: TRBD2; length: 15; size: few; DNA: TGTGCCAGCAGCCCGGGACTAGCGGAAGACAATGAGCAGTTCTTC; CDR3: CASSPGLAEDNEQFF
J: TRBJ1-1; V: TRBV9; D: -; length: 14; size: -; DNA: TGTGCCAGCAGCGTAGTCCCCAGGAACACTGAAGCTTTCTTT; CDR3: CASSVVPRNTEAFF
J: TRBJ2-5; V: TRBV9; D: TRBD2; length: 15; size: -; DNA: TGTGCCAGCAGCACGCTAGCGGGGGGTCAAGAGACCCAGTACTTC; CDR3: CASSTLAGGQETQYF
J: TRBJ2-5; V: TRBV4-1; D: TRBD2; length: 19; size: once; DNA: TGCGCCAGCAGCCAGGTACTTGCCGGGACTAGCGGGAGGCAAGAGACCCAGTACTTC; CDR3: CASSQVLAGTSGRQETQYF
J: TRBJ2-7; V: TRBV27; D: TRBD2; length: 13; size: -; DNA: TGTGCCAGCAGAGTAGCGGGAGGGTACGAGCAGTACTTC; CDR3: CASRVAGGYEQYF
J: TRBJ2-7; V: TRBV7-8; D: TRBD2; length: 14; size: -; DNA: TGTGCCAGCAGCTTATCCGGGACTACCCTCGAGCAGTACTTC; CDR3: CASSLSGTTLEQYF
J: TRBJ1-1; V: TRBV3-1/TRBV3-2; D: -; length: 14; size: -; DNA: TGTGCCAGCAGCTCAGGGGTCTCGAACACTGAAGCTTTCTTT; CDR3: CASSSGVSNTEAFF
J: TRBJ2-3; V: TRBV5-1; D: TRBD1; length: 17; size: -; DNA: TGCGCCAGCAGCGCCGGGACAGGGGCCTTTAGCACAGATACGCAGTATTTT; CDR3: CASSAGTGAFSTDTQYF
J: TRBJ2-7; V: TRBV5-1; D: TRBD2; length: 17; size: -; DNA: TGCGCCAGCAGCTTGGCCGTGACTAGCGGGAGAGCGAACGAGCAGTACTTC; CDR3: CASSLAVTSGRANEQYF
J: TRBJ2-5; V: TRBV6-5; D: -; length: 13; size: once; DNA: TGTGCCAGCAGCCAGGGGGGCGCGAAGACCCAGTACTTC; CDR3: CASSQGGAKTQYF
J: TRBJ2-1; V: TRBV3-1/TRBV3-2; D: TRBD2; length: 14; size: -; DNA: TGTGCCAGCAGCCTGGGACTAGCGGGCAATGAGCAGTTCTTC; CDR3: CASSLGLAGNEQFF
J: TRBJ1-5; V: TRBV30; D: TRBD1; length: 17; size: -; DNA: TGTGCCTGGAGTCCGACAGGGGGCGCATATAGCAATCAGCCCCAGCATTTT; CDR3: CAWSPTGGAYSNQPQHF
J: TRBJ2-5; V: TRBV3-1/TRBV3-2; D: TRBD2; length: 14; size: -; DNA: TGTGCCAGCAGCCGCGGGACTAGCAAAGAGACCCAGTACTTC; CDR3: CASSRGTSKETQYF
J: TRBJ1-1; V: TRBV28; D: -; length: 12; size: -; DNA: TGTGCCAGCAGTTTACTAGACGCTGAAGCTTTCTTT; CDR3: CASSLLDAEAFF
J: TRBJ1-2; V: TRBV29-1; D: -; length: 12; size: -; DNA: TGCAGCGTTGGTGGGGGGGCCGAAGGCTACACCTTC; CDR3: CSVGGGAEGYTF
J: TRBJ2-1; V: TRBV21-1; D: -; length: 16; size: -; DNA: TGTGCCAGCAGCAAAGGCCCGTGTCAATCGGGCAATGAGCAGTTCTTC; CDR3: CASSKGPCQSGNEQFF
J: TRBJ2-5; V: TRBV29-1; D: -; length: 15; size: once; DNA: TGCAGCGTTCTCTTAGCGGAGCCCTACCAAGAGACCCAGTACTTC; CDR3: CSVLLAEPYQETQYF
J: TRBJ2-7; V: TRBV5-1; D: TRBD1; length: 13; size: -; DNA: TGCGCCAGCAGGGCAGGGGGTCTCAACGAGCAGTACTTC; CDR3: CASRAGGLNEQYF
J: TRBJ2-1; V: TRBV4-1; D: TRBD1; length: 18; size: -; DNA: TGCGCCAGCAGCCAGAACGTTAATCCGGGACAGGGCTACAATGAGCAGTTCTTC; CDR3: CASSQNVNPGQGYNEQFF
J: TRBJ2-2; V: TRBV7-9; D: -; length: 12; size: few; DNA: TGTGCCAGCGTTTGGAGTGCCGGGGAGCTGTTTTTT; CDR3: CASVWSAGELFF
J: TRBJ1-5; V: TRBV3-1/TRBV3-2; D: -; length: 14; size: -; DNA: TGTGCCAGCACCCCCGGTCTTGTCAATCAGCCCCAGCATTTT; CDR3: CASTPGLVNQPQHF
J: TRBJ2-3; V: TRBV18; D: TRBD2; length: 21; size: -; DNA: TGTGCCAGCTCACCACAGAAACCGGGACTAGCGGCAGCGGTGAGCACAGATACGCAGTATTTT; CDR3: CASSPQKPGLAAAVSTDTQYF
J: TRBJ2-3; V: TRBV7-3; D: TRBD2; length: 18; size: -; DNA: TGTGCCAGCAGCTCCCCGGCGGGGGGGGCAGGTGGCACAGATACGCAGTATTTT; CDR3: CASSSPAGGAGGTDTQYF
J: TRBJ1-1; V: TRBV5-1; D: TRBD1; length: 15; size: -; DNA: TGCGCCAGCAGCTCGCAAGGACAGGGAAGAACTGAAGCTTTCTTT; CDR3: CASSSQGQGRTEAFF
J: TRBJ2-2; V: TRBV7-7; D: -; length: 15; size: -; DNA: TGTGCTAGCAGCCCCTCCAGTGGGGGGATCGGGGAGCTGTTTTTT; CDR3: CASSPSSGGIGELFF
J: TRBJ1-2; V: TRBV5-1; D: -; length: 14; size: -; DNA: TGCGCCAGCAGCTTGGTGATGGCTGGCTATGGCTACACCTTC; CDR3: CASSLVMAGYGYTF
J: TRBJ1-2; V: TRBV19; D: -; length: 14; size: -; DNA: TGTGCCAGTAGTGCGGACAGCCGGAGGTATGGCTACACCTTC; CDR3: CASSADSRRYGYTF
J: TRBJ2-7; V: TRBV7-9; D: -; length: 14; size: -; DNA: TGTGCCAGCAGTACGTTAGCGGAGCCCTACGAGCAGTACTTC; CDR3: CASSTLAEPYEQYF
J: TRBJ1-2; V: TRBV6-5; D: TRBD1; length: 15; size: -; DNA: TGTGCCAGCAGAGCACAGACAGGGGGCGCTTACGGCTACACCTTC; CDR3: CASRAQTGGAYGYTF
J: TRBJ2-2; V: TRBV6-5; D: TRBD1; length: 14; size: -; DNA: TGTGCCAGCAGCGGAGGACAGGGAAACGGGGAGCTGTTTTTT; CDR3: CASSGGQGNGELFF
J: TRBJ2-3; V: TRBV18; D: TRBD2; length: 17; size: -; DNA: TGTGCCAGCTCACCACGGACTAGCGGGGGACTCACAGATACGCAGTATTTT; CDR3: CASSPRTSGGLTDTQYF
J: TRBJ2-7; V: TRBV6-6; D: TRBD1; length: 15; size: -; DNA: TGTGCCAGCAGTTACCTACAGGGGGCCACTAACGAGCAGTACTTC; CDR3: CASSYLQGATNEQYF
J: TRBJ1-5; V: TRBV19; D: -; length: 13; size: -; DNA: TGTGCCAGTAGTATAACAGGGTCTCAGCCCCAGCATTTT; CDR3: CASSITGSQPQHF
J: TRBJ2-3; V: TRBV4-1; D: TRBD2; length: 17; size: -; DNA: TGCGCCAGCAGCCAAGATCCTGGGACTAGCGGAAGGGATACGCAGTATTTT; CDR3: CASSQDPGTSGRDTQYF
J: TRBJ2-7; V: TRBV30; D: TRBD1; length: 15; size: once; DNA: TGTGCCTGGAGTGCGGGGGACAGGGGGACCTACGAGCAGTACTTC; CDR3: CAWSAGDRGTYEQYF